This T cell receptor beta chain is from a study of blood T cell repertoires in COVID-19. Across the study: Samples representing acute and convalescent COVID-19 were sourced from the United States, Italy and Spain.

This clone was observed a single time. Profiled with immunoSEQ multiplex PCR; TCRdb holds only in-frame clones, not every one. Of hundreds of thousands of clones in the sample, 90% are singletons; the top ten hold around 2.7%. This study enrolled people aged 18 to 89 from about two dozen US geographic areas. Recovery meant two consecutive negative NP/OP PCR tests, professional clearance, or resolved symptoms. Trimming took 0 bases from V and 6 from J, leaving 7 bases between them. The CDR3 is made up of 13 amino acids. CDR1 and CDR2 (germline): SGDLS, YYNGEE. This sequence was found in a man in his 60s who had recovered from COVID-19. The rearrangement joins TRBV9 to TRBJ2-1; D remains unclear. The source material was PBMCs or T cells enriched from blood (not recorded which). Here the CDR3 DNA reads TGTGCCAGCAGCGTAGCTGTAGCCAATGAGCAGTTCTTC. It encodes CASSVAVANEQFF.